This TCR beta chain appears in the sequencing data of a study of vaccination effects on CD4 cells after COVID-19. Study results and caveats: A shortage of convalescent patients and an absence of early post-infection timepoints characterized the study. Healthy vaccinees' vaccine-induced clones included only 1 of 255 cross-reacting with common cold coronaviruses.

Assay: immunoSEQ multiplex PCR; the TCRdb copy retains only in-frame clones and omits some. Of about 72,000 clones listed, approximately 82% are singletons. Notes on this clone: Antigen: not known.

Expansion of antigen-specific CD4+ T cells with viral peptide pools was carried out by the ViraFEST assay before sequencing. Culture lasted about 11 days before CD4+ T cell isolation. Each participant received a vaccine that was either BNT162b2 or mRNA-1273, given as two doses. This CDR3 spans 14 amino acids. The junction had 1 base not matched to a gene; V was cut back by 0 bases and J by 4 bases. The germline V gene encodes CDR1 SEHNR and CDR2 FQNEAQ (reference sequence). This receptor was identified in a human donor who received a COVID-19 vaccine. Sequencing was performed on CD4+ T cells from PBMCs cultured with HCoV-229E spike peptides, taken after COVID-19 vaccination. The V and J genes are TRBV7-9 and TRBJ2-3; TRBD2 agrees at 7 bases. CDR3 nucleotides: TGTGCCAGCAGCTTAGCCCTAGCGGCAGATACGCAGTATTTT. Protein sequence: CASSLALAADTQYF.